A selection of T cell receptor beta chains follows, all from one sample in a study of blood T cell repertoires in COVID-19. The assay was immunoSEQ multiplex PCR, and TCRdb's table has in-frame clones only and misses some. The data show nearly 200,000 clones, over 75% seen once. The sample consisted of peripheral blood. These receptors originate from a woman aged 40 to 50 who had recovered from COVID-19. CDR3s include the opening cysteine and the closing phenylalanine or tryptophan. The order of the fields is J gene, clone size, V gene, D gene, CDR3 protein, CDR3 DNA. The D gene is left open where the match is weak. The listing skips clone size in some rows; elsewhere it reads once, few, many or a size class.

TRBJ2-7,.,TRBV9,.,CASSVGGGTYEQYF,TGTGCCAGCAGCGTAGGGGGCGGGACCTACGAGCAGTACTTC
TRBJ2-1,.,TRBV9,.,CASSVGADGSYNEQFF,TGTGCCAGCAGCGTAGGGGCAGACGGCTCCTACAATGAGCAGTTCTTC
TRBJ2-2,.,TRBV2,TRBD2,CASSLTSGPPTGELFF,TGTGCCAGCAGCTTGACTAGCGGACCTCCCACCGGGGAGCTGTTTTTT
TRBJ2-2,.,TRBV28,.,CASSGAGTGELFF,TGTGCCAGCAGTGGCGCCGGGACCGGGGAGCTGTTTTTT
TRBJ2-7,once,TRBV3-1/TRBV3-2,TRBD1,CASSQGDRVGHEQYF,TGTGCCAGCAGCCAAGGGGACAGGGTAGGGCACGAGCAGTACTTC
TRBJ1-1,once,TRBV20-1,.,CSARVRGSSFF,TGCAGTGCTAGAGTGCGCGGAAGCTCTTTCTTT
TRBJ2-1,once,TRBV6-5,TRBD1,CASSYSTGNFDEQFF,TGTGCCAGCAGTTATTCGACAGGGAATTTCGATGAGCAGTTCTTC
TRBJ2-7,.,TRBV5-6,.,CASSFWQGHEQYF,TGTGCCAGCAGCTTCTGGCAGGGCCACGAGCAGTACTTC
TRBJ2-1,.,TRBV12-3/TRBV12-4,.,CASRQGLEQFF,TGTGCCAGCAGACAAGGACTCGAGCAGTTCTTC
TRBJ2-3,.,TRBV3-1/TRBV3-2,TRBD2,CASSQAGLAGGTDTQYF,TGTGCCAGCAGCCAAGCGGGACTAGCGGGAGGAACAGATACGCAGTATTTT
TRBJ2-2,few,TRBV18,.,CASSPIRGAGGELFF,TGTGCCAGCTCACCAATACGGGGAGCGGGCGGGGAGCTGTTTTTT
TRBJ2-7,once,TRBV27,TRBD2,CASSHWGTSGSGEQYF,TGTGCCAGCAGCCACTGGGGGACTAGCGGGAGTGGAGAGCAGTACTTC
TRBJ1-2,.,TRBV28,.,CASSATAYYGYTF,TGTGCCAGCAGCGCGACAGCATACTATGGCTACACCTTC